This T cell receptor beta chain stems from a study of cytomegalovirus exposure and HLA in healthy donors. Study findings and constraints: The listing of 150 or so TCR beta chains classed them as cytomegalovirus-associated. Clusters of TCRs from the first cohort tended to co-occur in the 120 validation repertoires (as a later analysis found).

Concerning this clone itself: What it binds is unknown.

CDR3 length: 16 amino acids. The germline gives CDR1 LNHDA, CDR2 SQIVND (reference sequence). V was clipped by 5 bases and J by 2 bases; unmatched bases: 12. These donors were members of the approximately 110-subject validation cohort, a group separate from the approximately 670-subject first cohort. Profiling relied on immunoSEQ multiplex PCR, and the TCRdb table lists in-frame clones only, not all of them. The sample records 97,000 or so clones, about 95% being singletons. The chain couples TRBV19 to TRBJ2-7; 7 nucleotides match TRBD2. The sequence came from a woman in her late teens or twenties in good health and CMV-seronegative. Sequenced: PBMCs. CDR3 nucleotide sequence: TGTGCCAGTAGTTTGGGAGGGGCAGCCAGAACCTACGAGCAGTACTTC. Amino acids: CASSLGGAARTYEQYF.